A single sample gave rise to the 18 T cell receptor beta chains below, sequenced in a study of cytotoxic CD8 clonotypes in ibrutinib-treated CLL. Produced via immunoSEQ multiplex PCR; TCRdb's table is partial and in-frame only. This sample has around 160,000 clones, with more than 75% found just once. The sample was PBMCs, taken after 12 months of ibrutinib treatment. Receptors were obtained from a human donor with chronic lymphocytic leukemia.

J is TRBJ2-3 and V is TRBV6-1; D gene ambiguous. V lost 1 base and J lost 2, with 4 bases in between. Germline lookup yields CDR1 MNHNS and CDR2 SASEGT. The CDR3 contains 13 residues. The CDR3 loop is CASSEVSTDTQYF. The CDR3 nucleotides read TGTGCCAGCAGTGAAGTATCCACAGATACGCAGTATTTT.

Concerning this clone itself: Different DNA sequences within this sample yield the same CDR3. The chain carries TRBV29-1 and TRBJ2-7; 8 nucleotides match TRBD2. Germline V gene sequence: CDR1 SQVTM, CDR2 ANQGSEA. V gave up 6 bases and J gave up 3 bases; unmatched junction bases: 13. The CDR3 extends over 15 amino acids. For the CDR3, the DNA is TGCAGCGTGAGTGGAGGTCGGGGGGGTGTCTACGAGCAGTACTTC. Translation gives CSVSGGRGGVYEQYF.

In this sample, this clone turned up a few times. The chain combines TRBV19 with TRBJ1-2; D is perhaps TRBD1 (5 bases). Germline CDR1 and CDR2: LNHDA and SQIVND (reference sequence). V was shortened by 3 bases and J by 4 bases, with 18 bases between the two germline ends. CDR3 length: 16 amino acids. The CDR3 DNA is TGTGCCAGTAGTATTCTCCCAGGGATCGCGATCTATGGCTACACCTTC. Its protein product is CASSILPGIAIYGYTF.

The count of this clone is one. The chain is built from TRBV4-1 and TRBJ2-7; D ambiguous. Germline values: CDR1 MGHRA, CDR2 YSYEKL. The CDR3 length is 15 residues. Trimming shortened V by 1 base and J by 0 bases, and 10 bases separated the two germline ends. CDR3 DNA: TGCGCCAGCAGCCAAGTGTGGGCTAGCTCCTACGAGCAGTACTTC. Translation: CASSQVWASSYEQYF.

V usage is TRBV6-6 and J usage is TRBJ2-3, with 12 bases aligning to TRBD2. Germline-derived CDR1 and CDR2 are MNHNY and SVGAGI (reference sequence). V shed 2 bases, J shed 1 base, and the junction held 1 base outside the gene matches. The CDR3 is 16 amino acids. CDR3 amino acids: CASSYGTSGRTDTQYF. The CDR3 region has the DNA TGTGCCAGCAGTTACGGGACTAGCGGGCGCACAGATACGCAGTATTTT.

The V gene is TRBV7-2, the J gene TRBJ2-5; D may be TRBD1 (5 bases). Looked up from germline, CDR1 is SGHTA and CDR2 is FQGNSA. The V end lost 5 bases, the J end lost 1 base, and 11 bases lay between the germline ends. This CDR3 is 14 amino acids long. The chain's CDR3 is CASSRRQFQETQYF. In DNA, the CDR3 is TGTGCCAGCAGCAGGAGACAGTTCCAAGAGACCCAGTACTTC.

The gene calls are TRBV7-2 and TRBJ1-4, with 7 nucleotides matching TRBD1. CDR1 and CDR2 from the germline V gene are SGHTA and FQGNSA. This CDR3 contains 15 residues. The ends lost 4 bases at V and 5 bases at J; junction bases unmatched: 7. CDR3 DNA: TGTGCCAGCAGCTACCAGGGGGGGCTAAATGAAAAACTGTTTTTT. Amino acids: CASSYQGGLNEKLFF.

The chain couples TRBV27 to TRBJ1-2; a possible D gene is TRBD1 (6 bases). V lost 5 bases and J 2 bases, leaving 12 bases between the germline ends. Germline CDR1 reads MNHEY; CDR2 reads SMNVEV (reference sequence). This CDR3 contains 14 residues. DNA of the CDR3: TGTGCCAGCAGTCCGCGGACAGCGAACTATGGCTACACCTTC. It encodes CASSPRTANYGYTF.

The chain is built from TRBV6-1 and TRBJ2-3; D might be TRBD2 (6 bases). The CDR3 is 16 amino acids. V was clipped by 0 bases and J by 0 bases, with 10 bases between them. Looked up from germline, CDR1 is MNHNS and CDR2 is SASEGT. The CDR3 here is CASSEAGGTSTDTQYF. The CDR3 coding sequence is TGTGCCAGCAGTGAAGCAGGAGGGACTAGCACAGATACGCAGTATTTT.

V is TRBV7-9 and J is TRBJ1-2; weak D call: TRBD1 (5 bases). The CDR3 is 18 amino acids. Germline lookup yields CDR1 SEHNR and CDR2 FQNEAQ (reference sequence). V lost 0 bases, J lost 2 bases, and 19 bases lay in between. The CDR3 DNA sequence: TGTGCCAGCAGCTTAGCGGCCGGGGCCGGACAAAAGAACTATGGCTACACCTTC. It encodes CASSLAAGAGQKNYGYTF.

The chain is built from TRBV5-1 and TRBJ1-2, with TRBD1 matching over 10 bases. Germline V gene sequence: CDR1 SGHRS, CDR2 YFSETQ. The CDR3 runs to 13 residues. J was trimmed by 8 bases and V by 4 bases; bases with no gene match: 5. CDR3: CASSTGTGEGYTF. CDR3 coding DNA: TGCGCCAGCAGCACCGGGACAGGGGAAGGCTACACCTTC.

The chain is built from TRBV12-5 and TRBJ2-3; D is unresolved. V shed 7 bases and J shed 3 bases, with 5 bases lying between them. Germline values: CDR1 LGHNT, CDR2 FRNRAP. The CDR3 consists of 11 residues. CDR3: CASAVTDTQYF. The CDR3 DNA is TGTGCTAGTGCCGTGACAGATACGCAGTATTTT.

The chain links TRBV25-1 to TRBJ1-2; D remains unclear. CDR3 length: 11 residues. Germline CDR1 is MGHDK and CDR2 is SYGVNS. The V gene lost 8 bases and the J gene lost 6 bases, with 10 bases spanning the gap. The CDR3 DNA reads TGTGCCAGCCAGCGGACGGATGGCTACACCTTC. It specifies CASQRTDGYTF.

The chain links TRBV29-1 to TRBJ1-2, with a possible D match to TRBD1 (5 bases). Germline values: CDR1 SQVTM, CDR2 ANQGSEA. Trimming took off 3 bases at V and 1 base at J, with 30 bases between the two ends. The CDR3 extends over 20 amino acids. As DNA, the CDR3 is TGCAGCGTTGACCACGACGCGGCAGGGCAAAGGCTTTCGCTTAACTATGGCTACACCTTC. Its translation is CSVDHDAAGQRLSLNYGYTF.

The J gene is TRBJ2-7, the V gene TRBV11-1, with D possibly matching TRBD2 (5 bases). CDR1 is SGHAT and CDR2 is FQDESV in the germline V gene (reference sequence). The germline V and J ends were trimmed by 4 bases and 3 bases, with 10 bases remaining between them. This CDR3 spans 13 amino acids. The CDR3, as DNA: TGTGCCAGCAGCTACAGCGAGGGCTACGAGCAGTACTTC. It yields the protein CASSYSEGYEQYF.

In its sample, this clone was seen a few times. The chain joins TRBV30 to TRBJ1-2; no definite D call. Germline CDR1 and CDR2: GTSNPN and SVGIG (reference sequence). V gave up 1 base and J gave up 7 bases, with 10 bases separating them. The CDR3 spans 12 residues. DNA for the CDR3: TGTGCCTGGAGTGAAGGGCTTCTTGGCTACACCTTC. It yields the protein CAWSEGLLGYTF.

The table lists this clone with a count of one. CDR3 sequence reads: CASSLGGVNTEAFF. The CDR3 bases are TGTGCCAGCAGCTTAGGGGGCGTGAACACTGAAGCTTTCTTT. The chain recombines TRBV7-3 with TRBJ1-1; possible D gene TRBD1, 6 bases. CDR1 and CDR2 (germline): SGHTA, FQGTGA. Trimming left V 2 bases short and J 0 bases short, with 7 bases between. This CDR3 contains 14 residues.

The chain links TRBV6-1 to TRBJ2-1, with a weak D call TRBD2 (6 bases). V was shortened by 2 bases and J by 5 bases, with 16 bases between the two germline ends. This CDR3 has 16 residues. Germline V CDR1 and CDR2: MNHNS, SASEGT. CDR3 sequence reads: CASSETFGGRNNEQFF. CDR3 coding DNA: TGTGCCAGCAGTGAAACCTTTGGAGGGCGGAACAATGAGCAGTTCTTC.